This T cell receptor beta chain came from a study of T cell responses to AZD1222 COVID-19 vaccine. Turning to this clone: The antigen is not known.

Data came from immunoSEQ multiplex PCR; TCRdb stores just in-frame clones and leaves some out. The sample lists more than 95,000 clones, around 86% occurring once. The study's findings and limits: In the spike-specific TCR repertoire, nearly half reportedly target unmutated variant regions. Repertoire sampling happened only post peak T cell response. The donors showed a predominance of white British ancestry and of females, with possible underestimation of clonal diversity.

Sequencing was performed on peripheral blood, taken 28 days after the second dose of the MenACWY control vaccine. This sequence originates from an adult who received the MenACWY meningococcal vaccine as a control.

The CDR3 DNA sequence: TGTGCCAGCAGCTTAGGAACAGGCCAAGAGACCCAGTACTTC. Its translation: CASSLGTGQETQYF. The chain employs TRBV11-3 and TRBJ2-5, with D maybe TRBD1 (5 bases). The CDR3 runs 14 residues. V gave up 1 base and J gave up 1 base, with 7 bases separating them. Germline-derived CDR1 and CDR2 are SGHNT and YENEEA.